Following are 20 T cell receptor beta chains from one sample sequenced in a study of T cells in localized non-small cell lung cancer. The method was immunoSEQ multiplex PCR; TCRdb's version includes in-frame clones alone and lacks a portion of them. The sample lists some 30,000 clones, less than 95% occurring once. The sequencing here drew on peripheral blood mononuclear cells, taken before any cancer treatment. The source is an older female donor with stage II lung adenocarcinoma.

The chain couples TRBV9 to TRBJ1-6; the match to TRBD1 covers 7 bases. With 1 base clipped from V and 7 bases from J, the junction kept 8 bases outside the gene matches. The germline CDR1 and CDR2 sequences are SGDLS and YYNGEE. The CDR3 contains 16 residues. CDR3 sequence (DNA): TGTGCCAGCAGCGTAAACCCCGGGACAGAAAATTCACCCCTCCACTTT. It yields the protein CASSVNPGTENSPLHF.

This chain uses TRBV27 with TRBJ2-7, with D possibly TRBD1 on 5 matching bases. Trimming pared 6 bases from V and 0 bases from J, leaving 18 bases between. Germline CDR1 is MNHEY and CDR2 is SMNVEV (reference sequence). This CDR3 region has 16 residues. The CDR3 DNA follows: TGTGCCAGCAGCCCCTTAGGGGCCTCTAGCTCCTACGAGCAGTACTTC. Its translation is CASSPLGASSSYEQYF.

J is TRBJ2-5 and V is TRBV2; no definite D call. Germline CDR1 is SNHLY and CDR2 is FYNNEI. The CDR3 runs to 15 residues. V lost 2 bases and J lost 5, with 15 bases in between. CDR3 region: CASSENEVFPETQYF. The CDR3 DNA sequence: TGTGCCAGCAGTGAAAACGAGGTATTCCCGGAGACCCAGTACTTC.

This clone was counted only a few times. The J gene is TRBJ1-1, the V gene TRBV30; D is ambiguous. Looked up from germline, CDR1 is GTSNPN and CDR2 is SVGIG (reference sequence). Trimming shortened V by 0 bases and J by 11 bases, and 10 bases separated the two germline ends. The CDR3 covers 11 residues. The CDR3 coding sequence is TGTGCCTGGAGTGTACTATCCAGCGCTTTCTTT. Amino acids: CAWSVLSSAFF. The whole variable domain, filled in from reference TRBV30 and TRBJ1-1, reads SQTIHQWPATLVQPVGSPLSLECTVEGTSNPNLYWYRQAAGRGLQLLFYSVGIGQISSEVPQNLSASRPQDRQFILSSKKLLLSDSGFYLCAWSVLSSAFFGQGTRLTVV.

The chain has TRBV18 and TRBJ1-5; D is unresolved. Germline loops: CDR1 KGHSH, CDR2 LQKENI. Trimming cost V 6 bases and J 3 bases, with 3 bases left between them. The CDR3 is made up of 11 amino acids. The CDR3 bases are TGTGCCAGCTCCATCAATCAGCCCCAGCATTTT. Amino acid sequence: CASSINQPQHF.

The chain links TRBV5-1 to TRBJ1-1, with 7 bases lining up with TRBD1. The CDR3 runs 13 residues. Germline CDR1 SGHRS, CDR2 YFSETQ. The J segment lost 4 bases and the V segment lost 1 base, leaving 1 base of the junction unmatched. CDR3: CASSLTGATEAFF. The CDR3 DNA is TGCGCCAGCAGCTTGACAGGGGCCACTGAAGCTTTCTTT.

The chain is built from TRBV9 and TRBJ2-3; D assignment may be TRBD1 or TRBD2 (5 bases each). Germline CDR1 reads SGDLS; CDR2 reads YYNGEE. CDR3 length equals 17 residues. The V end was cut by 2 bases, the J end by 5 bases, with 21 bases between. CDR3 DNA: TGTGCCAGCAGCGTTGATCCGGGACGCCGGTTTAGAGATACGCAGTATTTT. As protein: CASSVDPGRRFRDTQYF.

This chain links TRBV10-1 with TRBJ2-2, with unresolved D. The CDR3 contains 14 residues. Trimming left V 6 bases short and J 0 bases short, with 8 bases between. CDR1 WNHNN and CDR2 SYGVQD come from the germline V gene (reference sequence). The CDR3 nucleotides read TGCGCCAGCAGGGCCGTCACGAACACCGGGGAGCTGTTTTTT. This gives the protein CASRAVTNTGELFF.

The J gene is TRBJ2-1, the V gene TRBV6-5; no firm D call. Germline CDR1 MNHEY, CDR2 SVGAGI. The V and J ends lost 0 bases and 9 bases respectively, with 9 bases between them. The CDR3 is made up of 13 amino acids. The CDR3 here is CASSYSSEAEQFF. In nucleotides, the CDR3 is TGTGCCAGCAGTTACTCCAGCGAGGCTGAGCAGTTCTTC.

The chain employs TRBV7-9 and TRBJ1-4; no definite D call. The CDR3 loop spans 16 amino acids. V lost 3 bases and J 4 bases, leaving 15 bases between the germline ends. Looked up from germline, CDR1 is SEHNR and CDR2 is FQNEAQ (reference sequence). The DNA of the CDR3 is TGTGCCAGCAGCTTGGTTGTGGACGGGTTTAATGAAAAACTGTTTTTT. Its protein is CASSLVVDGFNEKLFF.

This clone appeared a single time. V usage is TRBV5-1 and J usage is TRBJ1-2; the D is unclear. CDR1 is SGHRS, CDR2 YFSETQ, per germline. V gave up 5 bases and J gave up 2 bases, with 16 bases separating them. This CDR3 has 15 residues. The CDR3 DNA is TGCGCCAGCAGTCTCCTTCGACTGGGGAACTATGGCTACACCTTC. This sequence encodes CASSLLRLGNYGYTF.

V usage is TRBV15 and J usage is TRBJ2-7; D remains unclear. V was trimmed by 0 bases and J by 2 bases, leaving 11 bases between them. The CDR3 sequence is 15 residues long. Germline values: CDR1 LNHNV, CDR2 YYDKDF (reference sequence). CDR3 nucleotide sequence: TGTGCCACCAGCAGAGAGACCCATGCCCCCTACGAGCAGTACTTC. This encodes CATSRETHAPYEQYF.

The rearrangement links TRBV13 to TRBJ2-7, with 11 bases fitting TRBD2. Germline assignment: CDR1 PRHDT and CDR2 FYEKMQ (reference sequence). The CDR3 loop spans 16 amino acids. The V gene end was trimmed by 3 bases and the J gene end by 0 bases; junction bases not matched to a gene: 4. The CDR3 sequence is CASSFGTSGISYEQYF. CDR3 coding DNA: TGTGCCAGCAGCTTCGGGACTAGCGGTATCTCCTACGAGCAGTACTTC.

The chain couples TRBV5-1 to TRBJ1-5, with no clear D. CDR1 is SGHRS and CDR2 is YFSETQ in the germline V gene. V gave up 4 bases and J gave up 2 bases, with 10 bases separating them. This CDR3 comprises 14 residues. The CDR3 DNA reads TGCGCCAGCAGCCCGGACGGGGGCAATCAGCCCCAGCATTTT. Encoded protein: CASSPDGGNQPQHF.

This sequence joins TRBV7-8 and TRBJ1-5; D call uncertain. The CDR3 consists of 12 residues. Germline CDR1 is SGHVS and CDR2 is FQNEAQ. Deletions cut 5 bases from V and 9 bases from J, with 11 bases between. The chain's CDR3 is CASSQSASPQHF. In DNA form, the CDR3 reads TGTGCCAGCAGCCAAAGTGCCTCGCCCCAGCATTTT.

This chain's CDR3 is CASSQHGDGWTEAFF. The CDR3 region has the DNA TGCGCCAGCAGCCAACACGGGGACGGGTGGACTGAAGCTTTCTTT. This rearrangement joins TRBV4-3 to TRBJ1-1; weak D call: TRBD1 (5 bases). Germline CDR1 and CDR2: LGHNA and YSLEER. The CDR3 is 15 amino acids. Trimming shortened V by 2 bases and J by 5 bases, and 15 bases separated the two germline ends.

The chain's CDR3 is CASSLGGPGVIGGNEQFF. The CDR3 nucleotides are TGTGCCAGCAGCTTAGGGGGCCCGGGGGTCATCGGCGGCAATGAGCAGTTCTTC. This chain joins TRBV7-3 and TRBJ2-1, with D tentatively TRBD1 or TRBD2 (6 bases each). This CDR3 is 18 amino acids long. With 2 bases removed from V and 6 bases from J, the gap between germline ends came to 23 bases. Germline-derived CDR1 and CDR2 are SGHTA and FQGTGA.

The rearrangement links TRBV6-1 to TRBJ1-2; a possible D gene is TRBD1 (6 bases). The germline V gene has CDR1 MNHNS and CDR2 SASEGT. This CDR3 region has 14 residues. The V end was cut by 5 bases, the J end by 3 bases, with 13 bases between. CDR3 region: CASSSGTPDYGYTF. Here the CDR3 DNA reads TGTGCCAGCAGTTCCGGGACACCGGACTATGGCTACACCTTC.

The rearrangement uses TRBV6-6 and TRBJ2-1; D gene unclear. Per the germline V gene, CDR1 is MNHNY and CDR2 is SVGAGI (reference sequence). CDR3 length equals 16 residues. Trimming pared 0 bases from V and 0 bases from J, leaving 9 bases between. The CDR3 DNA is TGTGCCAGCAGTTACTCGAGTGCGAGCTCCTACAATGAGCAGTTCTTC. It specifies CASSYSSASSYNEQFF.

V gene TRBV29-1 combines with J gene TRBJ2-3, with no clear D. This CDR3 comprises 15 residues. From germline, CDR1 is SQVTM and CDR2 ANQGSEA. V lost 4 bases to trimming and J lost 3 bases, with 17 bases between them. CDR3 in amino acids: CSVGTHFGVTDTQYF. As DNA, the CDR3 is TGCAGCGTTGGCACCCATTTCGGAGTGACAGATACGCAGTATTTT.